This T cell receptor (beta chain) was observed in a study of T cell responses to AZD1222 COVID-19 vaccine. General observations from the study: Baseline serology detected seropositivity in only five to seven AZD1222 recipients. Females made up more of the donors, who were largely white British, and clonal diversity may have come out too low.

Points on this clone: Its antigen is unknown.

Germline loops: CDR1 SEHNR, CDR2 FQNEAQ (reference sequence). Trimming shortened V by 0 bases and J by 0 bases, and 9 bases separated the two germline ends. There are 15 residues in the CDR3. TCRdb keeps only in-frame clones here, not all; method: immunoSEQ multiplex PCR. Counted here are 150,000 to 200,000 clones, roughly 92% occurring once; the ten biggest clones make up approximately 0.64%. The receptor was derived from an adult in good health. The source was peripheral blood, collected on day 0 of AZD1222 vaccination. The chain uses TRBV7-9 and TRBJ2-7; D is unresolved. CDR3 bases: TGTGCCAGCAGCTTAGCGCTCGGCATCTCCTACGAGCAGTACTTC. Amino acid sequence: CASSLALGISYEQYF.